This T cell receptor (beta chain) was sequenced for a study of radiation and T cells in renal cell carcinoma (dated by TCRdb to about 2020). Looking at the study overall: Samples were obtained from a clinical trial, in which 15 Gy stereotactic body radiation therapy was delivered to primary renal cell carcinomas and nephrectomy was performed 4 weeks later. Across all 50 or so samples, 4,000,000 or so unique CDR3 nucleotide sequences, encoding 2,658,974 unique CDR3 amino acid sequences, were identified. TCR beta sequencing covered roughly 53 samples in total, comprising some 26 tumors and about 27 peripheral blood samples. What the work shows at the level of the full study, not this receptor alone: An increase in top tumor clonotypes in blood was observed from baseline to 2 weeks post-radiation, followed by contraction by 4 weeks, which was taken to suggest transient expansion of tumor-resident clones. Dynamics of the blood repertoire were not tracked past 4 weeks after treatment. Effects of radiation dose or scheduling on the TCR repertoire could not be addressed with the single-armed trial design. Because pretreatment tumor biopsies were not available, the study could not determine whether clonotypes were already present within the tumor at baseline.

The time point label, read with the paper, signifies: baseline pretreatment blood. The sample's treatment or condition label, decoded: 15 Gy SBRT to primary tumor, nephrectomy 4 weeks later. To track tumor-enriched clonotypes, serial peripheral blood was sampled from radiation-treated patients at baseline and at 2 weeks and 4 weeks after SBRT. All patients had renal cell carcinoma with clear cell pathology. The QIAamp DNA Blood Mini Kit (Qiagen) was used to prepare genomic DNA for TCR sequencing. Samples were included in the analyses only if all quality control checks were passed. The CDR3 numbers 16 residues from cysteine through phenylalanine. Solely the CDR3 DNA is kept, with 48 bases framed from the first base. From the germline V gene (reference sequence), CDR1 is SGHKS and CDR2 is YYEKEE. Here V drops 0 bases and J drops 2 bases, and the junction holds 5 bases not matched to any gene. TCR beta libraries were generated from genomic DNA with the immunoSEQ kit, following the manufacturer's recommendations. Library preparation used a first multiplex PCR with proprietary primers, then a second PCR adding unique barcodes, with bead cleanups after each round. A positive control reaction and a negative control reaction, both provided in the kit, were run with every batch of samples. The final libraries were assessed on an Agilent 4200 TapeStation D1000 ScreenTape, pooled by volume, and quantified by qPCR. Sequencing was performed on an Illumina NextSeq500 with a MidOutput 150-cycle cartridge, and 156 Read1 and 15 Index1 cycles were run with kit custom primers. The pooled library was loaded at approximately 1 pM, and approximately 19% PhiX control was spiked in. The authors processed their data as follows. Vendor-processed data were analyzed in R, and a clonotype was defined as all T cells sharing the same CDR3 nucleotide sequence. For clone abundance analyses, frequencies were normalized to the 10,000 most abundant clones in each sample. Public T cell clones, which averaged fewer than five per sample, were removed prior to analysis. Tumor-enriched and baseline blood-enriched clonotypes were defined by at least a 32-fold difference in abundance between compartments. A beta-binomial differential abundance model was used to identify clonotypes that expanded or contracted between blood time points. Tumor-blood repertoire similarity was measured with the Baroni-Urbani and Buser coefficient, and group comparisons used two-tailed Wilcoxon tests in R. TCRdb mirrors the immuneACCESS table, restricted to in-frame sequences. Some clones are absent from its copies; in checked studies, under half trace to an unresolved V gene, and the reason for the others is unknown. That table supplies the V and J calls and clone size; D and trimming were determined from the DNA. This sample gives some 120,000 clones in total; about four fifths of them show up just once. The ten biggest clones cover approximately 3% of the sample.

Remarks on this clone: No antigen is known for it. Base qualities were left out, and no much larger clone turns up one base away.

This clonotype was sampled from a woman aged 60-75 years with renal cell carcinoma. This receptor chain uses TRBV5-5 and TRBJ1-1; TRBD1 fits 9 bases in the junction. Here the sequenced sample was blood, taken from a patient whose treatment included radiotherapy and nephrectomy. The nucleotide sequence is given as TGTGCCAGCAGCTTGGCTGGGACAGGGATAAACACTGAAGCTTTCTTT. It codes for CASSLAGTGINTEAFF. Reference TRBV5-5 and TRBJ1-1 genes cover what lies past the CDR3, so the full variable domain is DAGVTQSPTHLIKTRGQQVTLRCSPISGHKSVSWYQQVLGQGPQFIFQYYEKEERGRGNFPDRFSARQFPNYSSELNVNALLLGDSALYLCASSLAGTGINTEAFFGQGTRLTVV.